This TCR beta chain was sequenced for a study of control samples from healthy donors and cancer patients. Sequencing was performed with immunoSEQ multiplex PCR; in TCRdb, only in-frame clones are kept and a portion is missing. This table has roughly 95,000 clones, 91% appearing once. Trimming pared 8 bases from V and 0 bases from J, leaving 8 bases between. Germline-derived CDR1 and CDR2 are MNHEY and SVGAGI. This CDR3 spans 14 amino acids. The sample comprised blood. The rearrangement uses TRBV6-5 and TRBJ2-6; D call uncertain. The sequence was obtained from a young woman in good health. The CDR3 loop is CASSLNSGANVLTF. The CDR3, as DNA: TGTGCCAGCTCCTTGAACTCTGGGGCCAACGTCCTGACTTTC.